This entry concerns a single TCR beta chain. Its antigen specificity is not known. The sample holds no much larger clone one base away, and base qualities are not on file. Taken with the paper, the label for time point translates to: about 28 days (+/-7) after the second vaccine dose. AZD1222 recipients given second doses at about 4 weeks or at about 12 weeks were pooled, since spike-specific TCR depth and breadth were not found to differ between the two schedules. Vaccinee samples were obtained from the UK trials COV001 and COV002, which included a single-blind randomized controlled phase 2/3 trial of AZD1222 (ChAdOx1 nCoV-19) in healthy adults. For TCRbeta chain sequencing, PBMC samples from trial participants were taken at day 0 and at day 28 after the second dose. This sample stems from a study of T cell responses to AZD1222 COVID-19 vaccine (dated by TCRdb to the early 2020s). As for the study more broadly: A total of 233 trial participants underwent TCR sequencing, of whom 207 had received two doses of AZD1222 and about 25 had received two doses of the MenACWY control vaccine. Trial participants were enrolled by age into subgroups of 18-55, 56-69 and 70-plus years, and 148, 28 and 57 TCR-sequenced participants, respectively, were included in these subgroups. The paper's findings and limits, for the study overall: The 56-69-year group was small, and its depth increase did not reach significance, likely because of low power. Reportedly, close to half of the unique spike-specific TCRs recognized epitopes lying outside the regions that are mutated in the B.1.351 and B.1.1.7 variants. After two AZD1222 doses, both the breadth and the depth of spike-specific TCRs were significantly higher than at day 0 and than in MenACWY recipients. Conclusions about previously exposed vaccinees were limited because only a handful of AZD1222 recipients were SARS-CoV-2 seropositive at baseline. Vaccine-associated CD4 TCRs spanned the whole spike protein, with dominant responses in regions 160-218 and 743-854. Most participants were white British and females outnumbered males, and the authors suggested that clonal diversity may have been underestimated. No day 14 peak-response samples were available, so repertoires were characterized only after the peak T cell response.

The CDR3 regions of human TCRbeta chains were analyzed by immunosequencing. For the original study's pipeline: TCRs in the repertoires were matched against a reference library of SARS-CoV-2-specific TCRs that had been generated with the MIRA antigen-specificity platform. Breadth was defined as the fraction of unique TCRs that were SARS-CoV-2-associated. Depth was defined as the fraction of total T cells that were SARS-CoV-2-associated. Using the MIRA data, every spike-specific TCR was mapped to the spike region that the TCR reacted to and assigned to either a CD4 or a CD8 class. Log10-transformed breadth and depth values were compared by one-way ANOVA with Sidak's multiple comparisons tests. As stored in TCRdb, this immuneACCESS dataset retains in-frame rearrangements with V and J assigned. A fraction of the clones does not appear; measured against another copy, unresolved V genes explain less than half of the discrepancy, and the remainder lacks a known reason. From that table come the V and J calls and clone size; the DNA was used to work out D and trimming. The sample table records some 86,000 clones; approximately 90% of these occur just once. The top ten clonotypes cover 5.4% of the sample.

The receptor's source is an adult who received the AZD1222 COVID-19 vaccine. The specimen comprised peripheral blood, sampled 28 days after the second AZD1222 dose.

CDR3 sequence: CASRQGGGNQPQHF. The sequenced DNA is TGTGCCAGTCGACAGGGCGGCGGCAATCAGCCCCAGCATTTT. This sequence uses TRBV6-5 and TRBJ1-5, and TRBD1 matches 7 of the central bases. The CDR3 starts with the cysteine, ends with the phenylalanine, and has 14 residues. The sequence is cut down to CDR3 DNA, 42 bases in frame from base 1. Clipping removes 9 bases from V and 2 bases from J, with 7 as the unmatched junction base count. The germline V gene yields MNHEY for CDR1 and SVGAGI for CDR2.